This TCR beta chain was identified in a study of blood T cells in healthy people across ages. The CDR3 has 13 amino acids. Trimming stripped 5 bases from V and 4 bases from J, with 12 bases between. Per the germline V gene, CDR1 is MNHEY and CDR2 is SVGAGI. The authors ran a second PCR of roughly 6 to 12 cycles using a sample-barcoded 5' primer and a J-beta primer mix. Each single sample gave us at least 2.5 million CDR3-containing paired-end reads. TCRdb re-derived calls from the 5' RACE reads in MiXCR, one entry per CDR3 protein. In the table there are 550,000 to 600,000 distinct CDR3 sequences, around half of which are singletons. General observations from the study: A strong correlation was found between TCR beta diversity and the percentage of naive T cells.

This clonotype has ten or more counts. Antigen specificity is unknown. This chain joins TRBV6-5 and TRBJ2-7; weak D call: TRBD2 (5 bases). The origin of this receptor is a man of 80 years or more in good health. Input material: blood. The CDR3 DNA follows: TGTGCCAGCAGTGACTATAGCGAATACGAGCAGTACTTC. Its protein is CASSDYSEYEQYF.